These 27 T cell receptor beta chains share one sample of origin, sequenced in a study of T-cell memory formation after mild COVID-19. TCRdb reprocessed the 5' RACE reads with MiXCR, giving one entry per CDR3 protein. This sample has roughly 250,000 distinct CDR3 sequences; about 17% occur once, and the top ten carry 3% to 4.5%. What was sequenced was PBMCs or a T cell subset sorted from them (not recorded which). The receptors come from a young man who had mild COVID-19 (a few samples of this study predate the infection). Cell type and time point are not known.

In its sample, this clonotype was seen a few times. The chain couples TRBV6-6 to TRBJ1-1; D is uncertain. The CDR3 is made up of 14 amino acids. The V and J ends lost 6 bases and 0 bases respectively, with 11 bases between them. The germline gives CDR1 MNHNY, CDR2 SVGAGI (reference sequence). The CDR3 spells CASSRLVMNTEAFF. DNA of the CDR3: TGTGCCAGCAGCCGACTGGTCATGAACACTGAAGCTTTCTTT.

The gene calls are TRBV5-1 and TRBJ2-1; 8 bases are a match to TRBD1. V gave up 4 bases and J gave up 7 bases; unmatched junction bases: 7. This CDR3 is 14 amino acids long. Germline V CDR1 and CDR2: SGHRS, YFSETQ. The CDR3 region is CASSPTWTGNEQFF. CDR3 nucleotides: TGCGCCAGCAGCCCCACCTGGACAGGGAATGAGCAGTTCTTC. The whole variable domain, remainder taken from reference TRBV5-1 and TRBJ2-1, is KAGVTQTPRYLIKTRGQQVTLSCSPISGHRSVSWYQQTPGQGLQFLFEYFSETQRNKGNFPGRFSGRQFSNSRSEMNVSTLELGDSALYLCASSPTWTGNEQFFGPGTRLTVL.

This clonotype was recorded a few times. This chain connects TRBV29-1 to TRBJ2-5; no clear D gene. The CDR3 is made up of 13 amino acids. Germline V gene sequence: CDR1 SQVTM, CDR2 ANQGSEA. The ends were cut back, 4 bases at V and 2 bases at J, with 11 bases in the middle. The CDR3 region is CSVGVGYQETQYF. The CDR3 DNA reads TGCAGCGTTGGTGTTGGCTATCAAGAGACCCAGTACTTC. The full variable domain, rest sourced from reference TRBV29-1 and TRBJ2-5, is SAVISQKPSRDICQRGTSLTIQCQVDSQVTMMFWYRQQPGQSLTLIATANQGSEATYESGFVIDKFPISRPNLTFSTLTVSNMSPEDSSIYLCSVGVGYQETQYFGPGTRLLVL.

The chain has TRBV7-9 and TRBJ2-3; possibly TRBD1 for D (6 bases). Germline V gene data show CDR1 as SEHNR and CDR2 as FQNEAQ (reference sequence). CDR3 length equals 15 residues. The V end lost 6 bases, the J end lost 1 base, and 14 bases lay between the germline ends. Here the CDR3 reads CASRLQGGGTDTQYF. The CDR3 nucleotides read TGTGCCAGCAGACTACAGGGTGGAGGCACAGATACGCAGTATTTT.

The CDR3 nucleotides read TGTGCCAGCAGTTTAGGGACGGTGGGCGATCAGCCCCAGCATTTT. It is translated as CASSLGTVGDQPQHF. The chain combines TRBV12-3 or TRBV12-4 with TRBJ1-5; no definite D call. This CDR3 has 15 residues. V was clipped by 1 base and J by 5 bases, with 12 bases between them.

This clonotype has ten or more counts. The V and J genes are TRBV7-9 and TRBJ1-1; perhaps TRBD1 as D (5 bases). The CDR3 contains 14 residues. Germline CDR1 SEHNR, CDR2 FQNEAQ (reference sequence). Trimming took off 2 bases at V and 0 bases at J, with 7 bases between the two ends. The CDR3 loop reads CASSLWGMNTEAFF. The CDR3 DNA reads TGTGCCAGCAGCTTATGGGGGATGAACACTGAAGCTTTCTTT. The full variable domain, with the rest looked up from reference TRBV7-9 and TRBJ1-1, is DTGVSQNPRHKITKRGQNVTFRCDPISEHNRLYWYRQTLGQGPEFLTYFQNEAQLEKSRLLSDRFSAERPKGSFSTLEIQRTEQGDSAMYLCASSLWGMNTEAFFGQGTRLTVV.

This clonotype was observed a few times. The chain couples TRBV6-2 or TRBV6-3 to TRBJ2-1; D possibly matches TRBD1 or TRBD2 (5 bases each). The V and J ends lost 10 bases and 0 bases respectively, with 13 bases between them. The CDR3 runs 14 residues. The germline V gene encodes CDR1 MNHEY and CDR2 SVGEGT. Here the CDR3 DNA reads TGTGCCACCCAAGCAGGGAGCTCCTACAATGAGCAGTTCTTC. Translation gives CATQAGSSYNEQFF.

This clonotype was seen ten or more times. The CDR3 loop is CASSLTGRGLFF. CDR3 sequence (DNA): TGTGCCAGCAGTTTGACAGGCAGGGGGCTGTTTTTT. The chain has TRBV12-3 or TRBV12-4 and TRBJ2-2; TRBD1 is a possible D gene (6 bases). The V gene lost 3 bases and the J gene lost 13 bases, with 12 bases spanning the gap. The CDR3 loop spans 12 amino acids.

The chain carries TRBV4-3 and TRBJ2-6, with 9 bases matching TRBD2. V lost 2 bases to trimming and J lost 0 bases; unmatched junction nucleotides: 5. The CDR3 spans 18 residues. CDR1 is LGHNA, CDR2 YSLEER, per germline. The CDR3 region is CASSQSGGPFSGANVLTF. The DNA for the CDR3 is TGCGCCAGCAGCCAAAGCGGGGGGCCCTTCTCTGGGGCCAACGTCCTGACTTTC.

This clonotype was recorded a few times. The chain links TRBV7-9 to TRBJ2-7; D may be TRBD1 (5 bases). The V end was cut by 1 base, the J end by 5 bases, with 12 bases between. This CDR3 is built from 14 residues. From germline, CDR1 is SEHNR and CDR2 FQNEAQ (reference sequence). This CDR3 reads CASSLGRRVHEQYV. CDR3 nucleotides: TGTGCCAGCAGCTTAGGCCGCAGGGTCCACGAGCAGTACGTC.

V and J are TRBV9 and TRBJ2-7, with 8 nucleotides matching TRBD1. This CDR3 is 15 amino acids long. Germline V gene lookup returns CDR1 SGDLS and CDR2 YYNGEE. Germline trimming cut 3 bases from V and 0 bases from J; bases unmatched to any gene: 5. The CDR3 nucleotides are TGTGCCAGCAGCGCGGGACAGGCTAACTCCTACGAGCAGTACTTC. Translation: CASSAGQANSYEQYF.

V is TRBV20-1 and J is TRBJ1-2; D remains unclear. Trimming took off 2 bases at V and 6 bases at J, with 10 bases between the two ends. This CDR3 is built from 12 residues. Germline V gene lookup returns CDR1 DFQATT and CDR2 SNEGSKA (reference sequence). For the CDR3, the DNA is TGCAGTGCTAGACGCCAGGTGGATGGCTACACCTTC. Amino acid sequence: CSARRQVDGYTF.

This chain connects TRBV20-1 to TRBJ2-5, with TRBD1 as a possible D gene (6 bases). V lost 1 base and J 7 bases, leaving 16 bases between the germline ends. The CDR3 is 14 amino acids. The V gene's germline CDR1 is DFQATT and CDR2 SNEGSKA (reference sequence). The CDR3 coding sequence is TGCAGTGCTAGAGTCCGGGACACCAGATGGACCCAGTACTTC. Its translation is CSARVRDTRWTQYF.

This clonotype was seen only a few times. V is TRBV27 and J is TRBJ2-7; 10 bases are shared with TRBD1. The CDR3 spans 13 residues. Germline CDR1 MNHEY, CDR2 SMNVEV (reference sequence). V lost 6 bases, J lost 4 bases, and 3 bases stayed unmatched. This chain's CDR3 is CASRRTGGYEQYV. The CDR3 nucleotides are TGTGCCAGCAGGCGGACAGGGGGGTACGAGCAGTACGTC.

This clonotype was seen more than once but under ten times. The chain links TRBV7-2 to TRBJ1-2; 7 bases are shared with TRBD1. V lost 4 bases, J lost 2 bases, and 7 bases stayed unmatched. Germline V gene sequence: CDR1 SGHTA, CDR2 FQGNSA. The CDR3 has 15 amino acids. The DNA of the CDR3 is TGTGCCAGCAGCTATTACAGGGGCGCGAACTATGGCTACACCTTC. Translation gives CASSYYRGANYGYTF.

The chain carries TRBV5-5 and TRBJ2-7, with D maybe TRBD2 (6 bases). CDR1 is SGHKS, CDR2 YYEKEE, per germline (reference sequence). V lost 4 bases to trimming and J lost 9 bases, with 26 bases between them. The CDR3 is made up of 16 amino acids. DNA of the CDR3: TGTGCCAGCAGCCCTCAGGGACCGGTGGTTGTGGGAGGGCAGTACTTC. It codes for CASSPQGPVVVGGQYF.

The chain employs TRBV18 and TRBJ2-7, with D perhaps matching TRBD2 (5 bases). This CDR3 has 13 amino acids. Trimming took 2 bases from V and 2 from J, leaving 7 bases between them. The germline gives CDR1 KGHSH, CDR2 LQKENI. CDR3 region: CASSPEGTYEQYV. As DNA, the CDR3 is TGTGCCAGCTCACCAGAGGGAACCTACGAGCAGTACGTC.

This chain joins TRBV6-1 and TRBJ2-5; 15 bases map to TRBD2. The CDR3 runs 14 residues. Germline lookup yields CDR1 MNHNS and CDR2 SASEGT. V lost 10 bases, J lost 5 bases, and 5 bases stayed unmatched. The CDR3 bases are TGTGCCACCTTGGGGACTAGCGGGGGGGAGACCCAGTACTTC. It is translated as CATLGTSGGETQYF.

The chain has TRBV6-2 or TRBV6-3 and TRBJ2-7; D is unresolved. Germline V gene data show CDR1 as MNHEY and CDR2 as SVGEGT. The CDR3 loop spans 11 amino acids. The V gene lost 6 bases and the J gene lost 3 bases, with 6 bases spanning the gap. CDR3 protein: CASSNLYEQYV. The DNA of the CDR3 is TGTGCCAGCAGCAACCTCTACGAGCAGTACGTC.

This chain links TRBV7-9 with TRBJ2-5; D call uncertain. CDR1 is SEHNR, CDR2 FQNEAQ, per germline (reference sequence). The CDR3 loop spans 15 amino acids. Trimming stripped 3 bases from V and 4 bases from J, with 15 bases between. CDR3 nucleotide sequence: TGTGCCAGCAGCTTTCACCCGGGTCGGAGAGAGACCCAGTACTTC. Protein sequence: CASSFHPGRRETQYF.

The chain has TRBV10-3 and TRBJ2-1, with D uncertain. Trimming took off 7 bases at V and 5 bases at J, with 12 bases between the two ends. Germline CDR1 and CDR2: ENHRY and SYGVKD. The CDR3 is made up of 13 amino acids. The chain's CDR3 is CAIKGGEDNEQFF. The CDR3 region has the DNA TGTGCCATCAAGGGCGGCGAGGACAATGAGCAGTTCTTC.

The chain is built from TRBV20-1 and TRBJ2-3; 9 nucleotides line up with TRBD1. The CDR3 has 15 amino acids. V was clipped by 0 bases and J by 5 bases; unmatched bases: 6. The germline V gene encodes CDR1 DFQATT and CDR2 SNEGSKA (reference sequence). As DNA, the CDR3 is TGCAGTGCTAGAGAGGCACAGGGGGCCGGAGATACGCAGTATTTT. It is translated as CSAREAQGAGDTQYF.

This clonotype was found many times. This chain connects TRBV29-1 to TRBJ2-7; D is undetermined. The CDR3 length is 11 residues. V was pared by 3 bases and J by 5 bases, with 8 bases between. Germline CDR1 and CDR2: SQVTM and ANQGSEA. The CDR3 sequence is CSVEYTNEQYF. CDR3 bases: TGCAGCGTTGAGTACACCAACGAGCAGTACTTC.

The V call is TRBV9, the J call TRBJ2-3, with D possibly TRBD1 on 6 matching bases. This CDR3 region has 15 residues. V gave up 7 bases and J gave up 0 bases, with 15 bases separating them. CDR1 is SGDLS, CDR2 YYNGEE, per germline. CDR3: CASGRGQGSTDTQYF. CDR3 sequence (DNA): TGTGCCAGCGGTCGTGGTCAGGGGAGCACAGATACGCAGTATTTT.

V is TRBV6-2 or TRBV6-3 and J is TRBJ2-5; 7 positions match TRBD2. CDR1 MNHEY and CDR2 SVGEGT come from the germline V gene. Trimming at V came to 2 bases and at J to 3 bases, leaving 9 bases not matched to a gene. CDR3 length: 16 amino acids. DNA of the CDR3: TGTGCCAGCAGTTACCCGGAGCTGGCGGGGGAAGAGACCCAGTACTTC. It is translated as CASSYPELAGEETQYF.

The rearrangement links TRBV6-5 to TRBJ2-3; TRBD1 might be the D (6 bases). Germline V gives CDR1 MNHEY, CDR2 SVGAGI. V dropped 9 bases and J dropped 1 base, with 14 bases sitting between them. This CDR3 has 14 amino acids. CDR3 coding DNA: TGTGCCAGAGGACAGAGGAGCGGCACAGATACGCAGTATTTT. Translated: CARGQRSGTDTQYF.

This clonotype was seen a handful of times. The chain uses TRBV7-3 and TRBJ2-7; D may be TRBD1 (5 bases). The CDR3 totals 13 residues. CDR1 and CDR2 (germline): SGHTA, FQGTGA. The V and J ends lost 0 bases and 3 bases respectively, with 6 bases between them. The CDR3 spells CASSLTQGYEQYF. As DNA, the CDR3 is TGTGCCAGCAGCTTAACGCAGGGCTACGAGCAGTACTTC. The full variable domain, rest sourced from reference TRBV7-3 and TRBJ2-7, is GAGVSQTPSNKVTEKGKYVELRCDPISGHTALYWYRQSLGQGPEFLIYFQGTGAADDSGLPNDRFFAVRPEGSVSTLKIQRTERGDSAVYLCASSLTQGYEQYFGPGTRLTVT.